This is a list of T cell receptor beta chains from one sample in a study of T cells in Graves' hyperthyroidism and ophthalmopathy. TCRdb passed the multiplex PCR reads through MiXCR, listing each CDR3 protein once. The sample has fewer than 600,000 distinct CDR3 sequences, approximately 15% seen once; the top ten hold 15% to 20%. Sequencing was performed on blood. Every receptor here comes from a woman aged 18 to 35 with Graves' hyperthyroidism. Each CDR3 is given with its conserved first and last residue. A clone size is listed for some rows: how often the clone was seen (once, few, many), or a class if it is expanded.

J gene: TRBJ2-1; V gene: TRBV6-5; clone size: few; CDR3 protein: CASSYSGWSSYNEQFF
J gene: TRBJ2-7; V gene: TRBV11-2; clone size: many; CDR3 protein: CASSLDHNYEQYF
J gene: TRBJ2-5; V gene: TRBV5-1; clone size: many; CDR3 protein: CASSLAVASGSVGETQYF
J gene: TRBJ2-1; V gene: TRBV12-3/TRBV12-4; clone size: few; CDR3 protein: CASGKGLAYNEQFF
J gene: TRBJ1-1; V gene: TRBV24-1; clone size: many; CDR3 protein: CATSGSGSEAFF
J gene: TRBJ2-5; V gene: TRBV6-2/TRBV6-3; clone size: many; CDR3 protein: CASSYLNEQGTSRETQYF
J gene: TRBJ1-3; V gene: TRBV4-1; clone size: .; CDR3 protein: CASSQYGADRVSGIGNTIYF
J gene: TRBJ2-4; V gene: TRBV7-9; clone size: .; CDR3 protein: CASSSGPTKNIQYF
J gene: TRBJ1-1; V gene: TRBV11-3; clone size: few; CDR3 protein: CASSLTTDTEAFF
J gene: TRBJ2-3; V gene: TRBV28; clone size: many; CDR3 protein: CASSRGISTDTQYF
J gene: TRBJ1-5; V gene: TRBV19; clone size: few; CDR3 protein: CASTQREYSNQPQHF
J gene: TRBJ2-1; V gene: TRBV7-9; clone size: few; CDR3 protein: CASTPGQGNNEQFF
J gene: TRBJ2-7; V gene: TRBV27; clone size: few; CDR3 protein: CASSAGTGYEQYF
J gene: TRBJ2-1; V gene: TRBV3-1; clone size: .; CDR3 protein: CASSQEVGIVGAGNEQFF
J gene: TRBJ1-1; V gene: TRBV9; clone size: .; CDR3 protein: CASSMGGGVEAFF
J gene: TRBJ2-6; V gene: TRBV7-3; clone size: many; CDR3 protein: CASGRGAGANVLTF
J gene: TRBJ1-6; V gene: TRBV6-1; clone size: .; CDR3 protein: CASSELEGGRGISPLHF
J gene: TRBJ2-2; V gene: TRBV19; clone size: .; CDR3 protein: CASSSQGLAGGVIGTGELFF
J gene: TRBJ1-5; V gene: TRBV20-1; clone size: .; CDR3 protein: CSARTGVGQPQHF
J gene: TRBJ2-5; V gene: TRBV20-1; clone size: many; CDR3 protein: CSASGLAGSEETQYF
J gene: TRBJ2-1; V gene: TRBV11-3; clone size: many; CDR3 protein: CASSLVTYNEQFF
J gene: TRBJ1-6; V gene: TRBV3-1; clone size: many; CDR3 protein: CASSHFGESPLHF
J gene: TRBJ2-7; V gene: TRBV19; clone size: many; CDR3 protein: CASSITTGTYEQYF
J gene: TRBJ2-3; V gene: TRBV19; clone size: many; CDR3 protein: CAISRGGGSTDTQYF